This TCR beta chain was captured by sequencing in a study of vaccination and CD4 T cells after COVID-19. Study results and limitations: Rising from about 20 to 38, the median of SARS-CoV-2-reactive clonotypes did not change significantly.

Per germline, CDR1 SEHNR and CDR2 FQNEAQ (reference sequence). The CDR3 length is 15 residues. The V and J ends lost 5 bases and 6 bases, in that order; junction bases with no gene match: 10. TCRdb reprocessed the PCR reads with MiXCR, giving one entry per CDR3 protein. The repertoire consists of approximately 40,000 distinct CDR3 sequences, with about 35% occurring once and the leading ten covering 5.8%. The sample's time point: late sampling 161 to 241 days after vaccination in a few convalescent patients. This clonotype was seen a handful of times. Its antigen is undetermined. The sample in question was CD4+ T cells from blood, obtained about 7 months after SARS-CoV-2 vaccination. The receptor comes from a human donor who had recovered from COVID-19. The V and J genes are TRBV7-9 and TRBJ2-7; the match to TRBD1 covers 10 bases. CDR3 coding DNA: TGTGCCAGCAGCGAGCGGGACAGGGGCCCTTTCGAGCAGTACTTC. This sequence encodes CASSERDRGPFEQYF.